The clone carrying this T cell receptor beta chain was seen once. These data are taken from a study of blood T cell repertoires in COVID-19. Study details: The United States, Italy and Spain supplied acute and convalescent COVID-19 samples. Sources were T cells, B-cell-depleted T cells, or PBMCs; the material itself was cDNA or gDNA.

Original analysis: The assay estimated nucleated cells by amplifying reference gene primers. This table comes from immunoSEQ multiplex PCR, and its TCRdb copy is limited to in-frame clones, with some not included. That table is the source of V, J and clone size, and D and trimming were worked out from the DNA. The sample records about 370,000 clones, approximately 89% being singletons. This clonotype was obtained from a woman aged 25 to 39 who had recovered from COVID-19. The sample was PBMCs or T cells enriched from blood (not recorded which).

The CDR3 coding sequence is TGTGCCAGCAGTTCTCCCCTCACAGCCTATAGCAATCAGCCCCAGCATTTT. Encoded protein: CASSSPLTAYSNQPQHF. This rearrangement joins TRBV27 to TRBJ1-5; D call uncertain. Germline-derived CDR1 and CDR2 are MNHEY and SMNVEV (reference sequence). Trimming removed 4 bases at V and 0 bases at J, with 16 bases between. CDR3 length: 17 residues.